A single sample gave rise to the 24 T cell receptor beta chains below, sequenced in a study of cytomegalovirus exposure and HLA in healthy donors. 60 Vbeta and 13 Jbeta primers were used in PCR. The assay was immunoSEQ multiplex PCR, and TCRdb's table has in-frame clones only and misses some. In the table there are roughly 190,000 clones, about 77% of which are singletons. Sequencing input: PBMCs. Receptors were obtained from a man aged 25-45 years in good health and CMV-seropositive.

The J gene is TRBJ1-5, the V gene TRBV7-9, with TRBD1 matching 10 bases. CDR3 length equals 16 residues. Germline assignment: CDR1 SEHNR and CDR2 FQNEAQ (reference sequence). V lost 3 bases to trimming and J lost 7 bases; unmatched junction nucleotides: 9. The CDR3 reads CASSFFGRTGGQPQHF. As DNA, the CDR3 is TGTGCCAGCAGCTTTTTCGGTCGGACAGGGGGGCAGCCCCAGCATTTT.

This clone came up a few times. The chain is built from TRBV9 and TRBJ1-3; 9 bases match TRBD1. V shed 3 bases, J shed 3 bases, and the junction held 4 bases outside the gene matches. The CDR3 consists of 15 residues. Germline V CDR1 and CDR2: SGDLS, YYNGEE. The CDR3 loop is CASSADRGIGNTIYF. CDR3 nucleotides: TGTGCCAGCAGCGCCGACAGGGGGATTGGAAACACCATATATTTT.

The V and J genes are TRBV5-1 and TRBJ2-7; D not resolved. Between the trimmed V and J ends, which lost 0 bases and 3 bases, there was a span of 7 bases. The CDR3 runs 13 residues. CDR1 is SGHRS, CDR2 YFSETQ, per germline. CDR3 loop: CASSLGYNYEQYF. CDR3 bases: TGCGCCAGCAGCTTGGGGTACAACTACGAGCAGTACTTC.

The rearrangement joins TRBV6-4 to TRBJ2-1, with TRBD2 identical over 8 bases. The CDR3 is 15 amino acids. The V and J ends lost 0 bases and 9 bases, in that order; junction bases with no gene match: 7. CDR1 MRHNA and CDR2 SNTAGT come from the germline V gene. The CDR3 coding sequence is TGTGCCAGCAGTGACTCAGGGACTAGTAAGGTTGAGCAGTTCTTC. Its protein is CASSDSGTSKVEQFF.

CDR3 sequence (DNA): TGTGCCAGCTCCGAGCGACCTAGCACAGATACGCAGTATTTT. Residues: CASSERPSTDTQYF. The chain joins TRBV7-9 to TRBJ2-3; D unclear. Germline lookup yields CDR1 SEHNR and CDR2 FQNEAQ (reference sequence). CDR3 length: 14 amino acids. Trimming shortened V by 8 bases and J by 0 bases, and 12 bases separated the two germline ends.

The CDR3 DNA follows: TGCGCCAGCAGCCCGCAACCGGGACTAGCGGGAGGGCAGCAGTTCTTC. Residues: CASSPQPGLAGGQQFF. The chain carries TRBV5-1 and TRBJ2-1, with TRBD2 identical over 16 bases. With V trimmed by 4 bases and J by 11 bases, 9 bases remained unmatched. Germline values: CDR1 SGHRS, CDR2 YFSETQ. The CDR3 covers 16 residues. Drawing the rest from reference TRBV5-1 and TRBJ2-1, the complete variable domain is KAGVTQTPRYLIKTRGQQVTLSCSPISGHRSVSWYQQTPGQGLQFLFEYFSETQRNKGNFPGRFSGRQFSNSRSEMNVSTLELGDSALYLCASSPQPGLAGGQQFFGPGTRLTVL.

The J gene is TRBJ1-5, the V gene TRBV4-2; TRBD1 might be the D (6 bases). The V gene lost 1 base and the J gene lost 1 base, with 14 bases spanning the gap. This CDR3 has 17 amino acids. Germline V gene lookup returns CDR1 LGHNA and CDR2 YNFKEQ. The CDR3 here is CASSQGMTGGSNQPQHF. CDR3 nucleotides: TGTGCCAGCAGCCAAGGGATGACAGGTGGGAGCAATCAGCCCCAGCATTTT.

This clone was detected only a few times. The V call is TRBV19, the J call TRBJ1-1; TRBD1 aligns across 10 bases. Germline trimming cut 3 bases from V and 1 base from J; bases unmatched to any gene: 5. The germline CDR1 and CDR2 sequences are LNHDA and SQIVND (reference sequence). The CDR3 is made up of 16 amino acids. The CDR3, as DNA: TGTGCCAGTAGTATCCGGGGACAGGGGAAGAACACTGAAGCTTTCTTT. Protein: CASSIRGQGKNTEAFF.

This clone was seen once. This chain links TRBV5-1 with TRBJ2-2; D unresolved. Trimming left V 0 bases short and J 7 bases short, with 7 bases between. The germline V gene encodes CDR1 SGHRS and CDR2 YFSETQ. This CDR3 comprises 13 residues. Here the CDR3 reads CASSLDPGGELFF. The CDR3 DNA reads as TGCGCCAGCAGCTTGGATCCAGGCGGGGAGCTGTTTTTT.

V gene TRBV4-3 combines with J gene TRBJ1-5, with D perhaps matching TRBD1 (5 bases). The CDR3 runs to 15 residues. CDR1 LGHNA and CDR2 YSLEER come from the germline V gene. V was cut by 4 bases and J by 2 bases, with 12 bases left in between. CDR3 sequence: CASSPGYQGNQPQHF. CDR3 DNA: TGCGCCAGCAGCCCAGGGTATCAGGGCAATCAGCCCCAGCATTTT.

The chain employs TRBV5-6 and TRBJ2-7, with a weak D call TRBD1 (5 bases). The V end was cut by 1 base, the J end by 4 bases, with 12 bases between. Germline-derived CDR1 and CDR2 are SGHDT and YYEEEE. The CDR3 length is 14 residues. The CDR3 loop is CASSLFTGAYEQYF. CDR3 nucleotides: TGTGCCAGCAGCTTGTTTACAGGAGCTTACGAGCAGTACTTC.

CDR3 sequence reads: CSATSGGRPLHYGYTF. The CDR3 nucleotides read TGCAGCGCCACGAGCGGGGGGCGGCCCCTCCACTATGGCTACACCTTC. V gene TRBV29-1 combines with J gene TRBJ1-2; TRBD1 is a possible D gene (6 bases). CDR3 length equals 16 residues. Trimming removed 7 bases at V and 3 bases at J, with 24 bases between. Germline CDR1 is SQVTM and CDR2 is ANQGSEA.

The rearrangement uses TRBV6-6 and TRBJ2-3, with D tentatively TRBD1 (5 bases). CDR3 length: 13 residues. V gave up 6 bases and J gave up 1 base, with 8 bases separating them. In germline, CDR1 is MNHNY, CDR2 SVGAGI (reference sequence). The CDR3 coding sequence is TGTGCCAGCAGAGAACAGGGCACAGATACGCAGTATTTT. Residues: CASREQGTDTQYF.

V usage is TRBV6-5 and J usage is TRBJ2-1, with unresolved D. CDR1 and CDR2 (germline): MNHEY, SVGAGI. V was pared by 5 bases and J by 10 bases, with 12 bases between. The length of the CDR3 is 12 residues. CDR3 bases: TGTGCCAGCAGTCTATCTCCTAGGGAGCAGTTCTTC. Translating it yields CASSLSPREQFF.

This clone has just one count. V usage is TRBV9 and J usage is TRBJ2-1, with 10 bases fitting TRBD2. The CDR3 consists of 14 residues. Germline-derived CDR1 and CDR2 are SGDLS and YYNGEE. V lost 2 bases, J lost 5 bases, and 1 base stayed unmatched. The CDR3 loop is CASSVLAGDNEQFF. CDR3 in DNA: TGTGCCAGCAGCGTCCTAGCGGGAGACAATGAGCAGTTCTTC. Together with reference TRBV9 and TRBJ2-1, the CDR3 gives the full variable domain: DSGVTQTPKHLITATGQRVTLRCSPRSGDLSVYWYQQSLDQGLQFLIQYYNGEERAKGNILERFSAQQFPDLHSELNLSSLELGDSALYFCASSVLAGDNEQFFGPGTRLTVL.

The CDR3 DNA reads TGTGCCAGCAGTAGTTCCCTAGGGGGCTATAATTCACCCCTCCACTTT. Amino acid sequence: CASSSSLGGYNSPLHF. This chain uses TRBV5-8 with TRBJ1-6; the D gene is possibly TRBD1 (6 bases). The CDR3 runs to 16 residues. CDR1 and CDR2 (germline): SGHTS, YDEGEE. Trimming stripped 5 bases from V and 3 bases from J, with 15 bases between.

This rearrangement joins TRBV5-1 to TRBJ2-3; 11 bases fit TRBD1. The CDR3 runs to 17 residues. J lost 1 base, V lost 4 bases, and 8 bases had no gene match. Germline V gene data show CDR1 as SGHRS and CDR2 as YFSETQ. In DNA, the CDR3 is TGCGCCAGCAGCCCAAGGACAGGGGGCGTTCGCACAGATACGCAGTATTTT. Its translation: CASSPRTGGVRTDTQYF.

The table lists this clone with a count of one. This chain connects TRBV4-2 to TRBJ2-7; TRBD2 matches at 7 bases. The V segment lost 0 bases and the J segment 7 bases; nucleotides outside the gene matches: 9. The germline V gene has CDR1 LGHNA and CDR2 YNFKEQ. This CDR3 comprises 15 residues. CDR3 in amino acids: CASSQEGWGEGEQYF. The CDR3 DNA reads TGTGCCAGCAGCCAAGAAGGCTGGGGGGAGGGTGAGCAGTACTTC.

For the CDR3, the DNA is TGTGCCAGCAGCACAGGGGGAGCGCAGCCCCAGCATTTT. Its translation is CASSTGGAQPQHF. V is TRBV28 and J is TRBJ1-5; 8 bases are shared with TRBD1. V shed 6 bases and J 7 bases; nucleotides not matched to a gene: 5. The CDR3 has 13 amino acids. Germline V lookup: CDR1 MDHEN, CDR2 SYDVKM.

This clone was found a few times. This same CDR3 is encoded by further DNA sequences in the sample. The chain joins TRBV18 to TRBJ1-6; maybe TRBD1 (5 bases). Germline V gene lookup returns CDR1 KGHSH and CDR2 LQKENI. The CDR3 runs 15 residues. The V gene lost 2 bases and the J gene lost 7 bases, with 12 bases spanning the gap. In DNA form, the CDR3 reads TGTGCCAGCTCACCATCAGCGCAGGGAAATTCACCCCTCCACTTT. This gives the protein CASSPSAQGNSPLHF.

This chain joins TRBV7-2 and TRBJ1-2; maybe TRBD1 (5 bases). Germline loops: CDR1 SGHTA, CDR2 FQGNSA. The CDR3 totals 13 residues. V dropped 1 base and J dropped 4 bases, with 7 bases sitting between them. This chain's CDR3 is CASSLGQSYGYTF. CDR3 DNA sequence: TGTGCCAGCAGCTTAGGACAGAGCTATGGCTACACCTTC.

The V call is TRBV6-6, the J call TRBJ2-1; 8 bases agree with TRBD1. V gave up 7 bases and J gave up 3 bases; unmatched junction bases: 8. This CDR3 is 15 amino acids long. Germline CDR1 reads MNHNY; CDR2 reads SVGAGI (reference sequence). CDR3 sequence: CASTAGGSSYNEQFF. The CDR3 DNA follows: TGTGCCAGCACCGCAGGGGGCTCAAGCTACAATGAGCAGTTCTTC.

This clone occurred a few times. The chain employs TRBV29-1 and TRBJ2-2; 7 bases are a match to TRBD2. The trim removed 3 bases at V and 4 bases at J, leaving 5 bases unmatched. The CDR3 is 14 residues long. CDR1 and CDR2 (germline): SQVTM, ANQGSEA. Written as DNA, the CDR3 is TGCAGCGTTGAGGGGGGGTCGGTCACCGGGGAGCTGTTTTTT. It encodes CSVEGGSVTGELFF.

The chain links TRBV5-1 to TRBJ2-3; 10 bases line up with TRBD2. CDR3 size: 17 residues. The germline V gene encodes CDR1 SGHRS and CDR2 YFSETQ. Unmatched junction bases numbered 8, after V lost 0 bases and J lost 4 bases. The CDR3 spells CASSLAVQSGGADTQYF. CDR3 in DNA: TGCGCCAGCAGCTTGGCCGTCCAGAGCGGGGGGGCAGATACGCAGTATTTT.